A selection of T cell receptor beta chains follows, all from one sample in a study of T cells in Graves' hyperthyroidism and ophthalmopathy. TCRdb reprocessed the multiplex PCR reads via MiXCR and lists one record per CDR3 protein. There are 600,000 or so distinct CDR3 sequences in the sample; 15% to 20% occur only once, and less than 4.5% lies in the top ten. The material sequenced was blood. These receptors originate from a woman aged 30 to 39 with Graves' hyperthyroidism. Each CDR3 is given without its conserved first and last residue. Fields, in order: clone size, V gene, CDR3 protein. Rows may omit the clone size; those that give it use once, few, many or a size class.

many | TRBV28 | ASSPTLAKNEQF
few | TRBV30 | AWSRTGSSYEQY
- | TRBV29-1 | SDGRTDTQY
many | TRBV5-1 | ASWNSGDSYEQY
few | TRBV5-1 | ASSGSGTSGRNTQY
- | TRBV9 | ASSVPAGVAINEQF
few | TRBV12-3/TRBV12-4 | ASSPGTGKDQPQH
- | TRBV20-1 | SARDLSRYEQY
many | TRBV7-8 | ASSEGGLGEQY
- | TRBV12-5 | ASAPGRETQY
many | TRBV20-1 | SASGLAGKLSSYEQY
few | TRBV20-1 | SAYPPGTETQY
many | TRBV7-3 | ASSISGRANEQF
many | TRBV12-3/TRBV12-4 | ASSLRLAGSSYEQY
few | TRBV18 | ASSPLPEQETQY
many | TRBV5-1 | ASSLGSSASYEQY
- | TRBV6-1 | ASTTGANTGELF
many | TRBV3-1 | ASSQDVGRTQY
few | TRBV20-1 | SVLAGYNEQF
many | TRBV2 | ASSGDPGGQF
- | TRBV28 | ASSFKGTGANVLT
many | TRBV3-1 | ASSIRRDVAGTQY
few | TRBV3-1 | ASSQDLPGEGYT
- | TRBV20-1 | SARAPRYSYEQY
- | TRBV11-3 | ASSLADNTDTQY
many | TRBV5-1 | ASSSGLAVTDTQY
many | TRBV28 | ASSLSPGTPVSMNTEAF
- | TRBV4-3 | ASSQVDGSNQPQH
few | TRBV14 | ASSQGKKGGPGETQY
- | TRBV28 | ASTSPGGLSSPPH
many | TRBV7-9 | ASSGQSGRATDTQY
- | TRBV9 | ASSVVEGETQY
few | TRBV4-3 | ASSQVSRAGEPSNEQF
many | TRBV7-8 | ASSLGNQGYNEQF
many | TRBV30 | AWTSGQGGGNTIY
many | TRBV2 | AGGTGGSEQF
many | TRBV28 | ASSSLLSFEAF
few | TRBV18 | ASSPLVGVFNEQF
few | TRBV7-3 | ASSYSLARNEQF
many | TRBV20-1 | SASQLVTDTQY
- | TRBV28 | ASTQGGVAGGRDTDTQY
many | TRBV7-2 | ASSLEQTSGRYEQF
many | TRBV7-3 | ASSFNQADTQY
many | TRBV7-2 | ASSLAGAGYEQY
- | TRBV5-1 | ASSLAVLGPEQY
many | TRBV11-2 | ASSPRRESYEQF
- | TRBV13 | ASSAGTGDNNEQY
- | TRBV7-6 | ASSLRGSANEKLF
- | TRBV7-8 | ASSSMTGRSHGYT
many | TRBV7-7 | ASSLAKGYEQY
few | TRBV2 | ASAAPHSYEQY
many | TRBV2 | ASRLAPQTYEQY